These 27 T cell receptor beta chains came from one sample sequenced in a study of blood T cells in healthy people across ages. Together with a sample-barcoded 5' primer, a J-beta primer mix was included in a second PCR lasting about 6 to 11 cycles. MiXCR was run by TCRdb on the 5' RACE reads, yielding one entry per CDR3 protein. The sample has 1.8 million or so distinct CDR3 sequences; 35% to 50% are singletons. Sequences were obtained from blood. The receptors originated from a human donor in good health.

V is TRBV15 and J is TRBJ2-2; D tentatively reads TRBD1 or TRBD2 (5 bases each). The CDR3 loop spans 16 amino acids. Trimming stripped 3 bases from V and 0 bases from J, with 11 bases between. Germline CDR1 is LNHNV and CDR2 is YYDKDF (reference sequence). The DNA for the CDR3 is TGTGCCACCAGCAGGTGGGACCGCGCGAACACCGGGGAGCTGTTTTTT. This gives the protein CATSRWDRANTGELFF.

In this sample, this clonotype turned up a few times. The V call is TRBV12-3 or TRBV12-4, the J call TRBJ1-1; tentatively, D is TRBD1 (6 bases). The CDR3 has 13 amino acids. V was clipped by 5 bases and J by 1 base, with 8 bases between them. The CDR3 region has the DNA TGTGCCAGCAGTACAGGGCCGAACACTGAAGCTTTCTTT. Protein: CASSTGPNTEAFF.

This chain connects TRBV7-9 to TRBJ1-2, with 7 bases that match TRBD1. Germline assignment: CDR1 SEHNR and CDR2 FQNEAQ (reference sequence). The CDR3 runs 14 residues. The V segment lost 1 base and the J segment 8 bases; nucleotides outside the gene matches: 7. The CDR3 sequence: CASSLGLDRRGYTF. The CDR3 DNA follows: TGTGCCAGCAGCTTAGGGCTGGACAGGAGGGGCTACACCTTC.

V gene TRBV20-1 combines with J gene TRBJ1-5; 7 bases fit TRBD1. Germline V CDR1 and CDR2: DFQATT, SNEGSKA (reference sequence). This CDR3 contains 13 residues. J gave up 5 bases and V 1 base, and 2 bases lay outside the gene matches. DNA of the CDR3: TGCAGTGCTAGAGTACAGGGGTATCAGCCCCAGCATTTT. Its translation: CSARVQGYQPQHF.

The genes are TRBV20-1 and TRBJ2-3, with D perhaps TRBD2 (7 bases). Trimming cost V 5 bases and J 6 bases, with 21 bases left between them. This CDR3 has 15 amino acids. CDR1 and CDR2 (germline): DFQATT, SNEGSKA (reference sequence). The CDR3 coding sequence is TGCAGTGCTCTAAGAGGAGGGGGGGCCAGGGATACGCAGTATTTT. Its protein product is CSALRGGGARDTQYF.

The CDR3 sequence is CASRGTLRRSYEQYF. The CDR3 DNA reads as TGTGCCAGCAGGGGGACCCTTAGACGGAGCTACGAGCAGTACTTC. The genes are TRBV2 and TRBJ2-7; D may be TRBD1 or TRBD2 (5 bases each). Germline lookup yields CDR1 SNHLY and CDR2 FYNNEI. Trimming removed 6 bases at V and 3 bases at J, with 18 bases between. The CDR3 loop spans 15 amino acids.

The CDR3 reads CASTGYRASGELFF. CDR3 coding DNA: TGTGCCAGCACAGGATACAGGGCTAGCGGGGAGCTGTTTTTT. The chain is built from TRBV12-3 or TRBV12-4 and TRBJ2-2; weak D call: TRBD1 (6 bases). V was cut by 7 bases and J by 7 bases, with 16 bases left in between. The CDR3 length is 14 residues.

This rearrangement joins TRBV7-9 to TRBJ1-4; TRBD1 aligns across 7 bases. J was trimmed by 1 base and V by 11 bases; bases with no gene match: 13. There are 16 residues in the CDR3. Germline CDR1 SEHNR, CDR2 FQNEAQ (reference sequence). CDR3 sequence (DNA): TGTGCCTCGACACTGGAGGGGGCGCGAACTAATGAAAAACTGTTTTTT. Its translation is CASTLEGARTNEKLFF.

The genes are TRBV4-2 and TRBJ2-7; 8 nucleotides align to TRBD1. V trimming: 2 bases; J trimming: 2 bases; junction bases outside the gene matches: 5. Per germline, CDR1 LGHNA and CDR2 YNFKEQ. The CDR3 totals 15 residues. As DNA, the CDR3 is TGTGCCAGCAGCCAACAGGGGGCCGGGACCTACGAGCAGTACTTC. Its translation is CASSQQGAGTYEQYF.

This chain connects TRBV12-3 or TRBV12-4 to TRBJ1-1, with D perhaps matching TRBD1 (6 bases). Trimming removed 4 bases at V and 6 bases at J, with 12 bases between. CDR3 length: 13 amino acids. CDR3 region: CASSSPGAAEAFF. The CDR3 DNA follows: TGTGCCAGCAGTTCCCCAGGGGCCGCTGAAGCTTTCTTT.

The rearrangement uses TRBV12-3 or TRBV12-4 and TRBJ2-4; D possibly corresponds to TRBD1 (5 bases). The length of the CDR3 is 14 residues. V was clipped by 0 bases and J by 8 bases, with 11 bases between them. CDR3 residues: CASSLAVRGYIQYF. The CDR3 nucleotides read TGTGCCAGCAGTTTAGCCGTTAGGGGCTACATTCAGTACTTC.

V gene TRBV10-3 combines with J gene TRBJ2-1; a possible D gene is TRBD2 (5 bases). Deletions cut 10 bases from V and 5 bases from J, with 21 bases between. From germline, CDR1 is ENHRY and CDR2 SYGVKD. The CDR3 is 15 amino acids. The CDR3 nucleotides are TGTGCCACCTATCCCGGGGTTTCCAAAGACAATGAGCAGTTCTTC. It is translated as CATYPGVSKDNEQFF.

The V call is TRBV4-3, the J call TRBJ1-1; D not resolved. V shed 0 bases and J shed 0 bases, with 11 bases lying between them. The CDR3 sequence is 16 residues long. Germline CDR1 LGHNA, CDR2 YSLEER. The CDR3 bases are TGCGCCAGCAGCCAAGACGGACGGCTCATGAACACTGAAGCTTTCTTT. Its translation is CASSQDGRLMNTEAFF.

J is TRBJ2-2 and V is TRBV20-1; D gene ambiguous. Trimming left V 6 bases short and J 3 bases short, with 8 bases between. The CDR3 runs to 12 residues. Per the germline V gene, CDR1 is DFQATT and CDR2 is SNEGSKA (reference sequence). CDR3 bases: TGCAGTGCCAGAACAGACACCGGGGAGCTGTTTTTT. Its translation: CSARTDTGELFF.

This chain connects TRBV20-1 to TRBJ1-1; no definite D call. V lost 5 bases and J 8 bases, leaving 15 bases between the germline ends. Germline values: CDR1 DFQATT, CDR2 SNEGSKA (reference sequence). The length of the CDR3 is 12 residues. For the CDR3, the DNA is TGCAGTGCTTTGGACGGTACCCACGAAGCTTTCTTT. It specifies CSALDGTHEAFF.

This clonotype was counted between two and nine times. The rearrangement uses TRBV12-3 or TRBV12-4 and TRBJ1-2; D ambiguous. Trimming took 6 bases from V and 3 from J, leaving 11 bases between them. The CDR3 spans 13 residues. The CDR3 loop is CASSLGLHYGYTF. CDR3 sequence (DNA): TGTGCCAGCAGCCTCGGACTGCACTATGGCTACACCTTC.

The V and J genes are TRBV7-2 and TRBJ2-1, with TRBD1 matching 7 bases. J gave up 7 bases and V 1 base, and 10 bases lay outside the gene matches. The CDR3 is made up of 16 amino acids. Germline-derived CDR1 and CDR2 are SGHTA and FQGNSA. The CDR3 nucleotides read TGTGCCAGCAGCTTAGGGCCAGGGGGTGTCATAAATGAGCAGTTCTTC. Translation: CASSLGPGGVINEQFF. Supplemented by reference TRBV7-2 and TRBJ2-1, the full variable domain reads GAGVSQSPSNKVTEKGKDVELRCDPISGHTALYWYRQSLGQGLEFLIYFQGNSAPDKSGLPSDRFSAERTGGSVSTLTIQRTQQEDSAVYLCASSLGPGGVINEQFFGPGTRLTVL.

The V and J genes are TRBV7-2 and TRBJ2-1; TRBD1 agrees at 7 bases. CDR1 is SGHTA, CDR2 FQGNSA, per germline. This CDR3 is 17 amino acids long. The ends lost 2 bases at V and 5 bases at J; junction bases unmatched: 12. The CDR3 loop is CASSLIGIRDSDNEQFF. The CDR3 DNA sequence: TGTGCCAGCAGCTTAATCGGCATAAGGGACAGCGACAATGAGCAGTTCTTC.

The J gene is TRBJ1-2, the V gene TRBV6-5; D may be TRBD1 (6 bases). V was cut by 2 bases and J by 7 bases, with 14 bases left in between. Germline-derived CDR1 and CDR2 are MNHEY and SVGAGI. The CDR3 extends over 14 amino acids. The CDR3 loop is CASSYDGGGLGYTF. For the CDR3, the DNA is TGTGCCAGCAGTTACGATGGCGGGGGGCTTGGCTACACCTTC.

This clonotype came up a few times. The chain combines TRBV24-1 with TRBJ2-3, with 9 positions matching TRBD2. Unmatched junction bases numbered 3, after V lost 3 bases and J lost 3 bases. The CDR3 loop spans 15 amino acids. Per germline, CDR1 KGHDR and CDR2 SFDVKD. The CDR3 is CATSDVRGGTDTQYF. CDR3 DNA sequence: TGTGCCACCAGTGATGTGCGGGGGGGGACAGATACGCAGTATTTT.

On this clonotype: The junction does not match germline at one end; this may be a read error. V gene TRBV5-1 combines with J gene TRBJ2-3; either TRBD1 or TRBD2 may fit D (5 bases each). Germline CDR1 is SGHRS and CDR2 is YFSETQ. This CDR3 has 15 residues. The CDR3 protein is CACSFEGFGTDTQYF. In DNA, the CDR3 is TGCGCCTGCAGCTTCGAGGGGTTCGGAACAGATACGCAGTATTTT.

V usage is TRBV15 and J usage is TRBJ2-5, with D possibly matching TRBD2 (5 bases). The J call may be in error: the DNA end matches TRBJ2-7 better. Germline CDR1 is LNHNV and CDR2 is YYDKDF (reference sequence). The length of the CDR3 is 13 residues. CDR3 sequence: CATARALGVEQYF. The CDR3 region has the DNA TGTGCCACCGCAAGGGCCCTCGGGGTCGAGCAGTACTTC.

This clonotype appeared a few times. The chain is built from TRBV9 and TRBJ2-7, with D perhaps TRBD1 or TRBD2 (5 bases each). Deletions cut 4 bases from V and 6 bases from J, with 17 bases between. This CDR3 comprises 14 residues. CDR1 and CDR2 from the germline V gene are SGDLS and YYNGEE. DNA of the CDR3: TGTGCCAGCAGCCCAGCCGGGGCTGAGGGCGAGCAGTACTTC. Protein product: CASSPAGAEGEQYF.

This clonotype was observed a handful of times. The V gene is TRBV29-1, the J gene TRBJ2-7; possibly TRBD1 for D (5 bases). V lost 7 bases and J lost 5, with 15 bases in between. The germline V gene encodes CDR1 SQVTM and CDR2 ANQGSEA. CDR3 length: 12 residues. The CDR3 reads CSGRTGYDEQYF. As DNA, the CDR3 is TGCAGCGGACGAACAGGATACGACGAGCAGTACTTC.

This chain connects TRBV20-1 to TRBJ2-3; D gene unclear. This CDR3 comprises 16 residues. Germline assignment: CDR1 DFQATT and CDR2 SNEGSKA (reference sequence). V lost 5 bases and J 5 bases, leaving 23 bases between the germline ends. The DNA for the CDR3 is TGCAGTGCTCCCCCCCCTCTCAGAGGTGGTGAAGATACGCAGTATTTT. Encoded protein: CSAPPPLRGGEDTQYF.

The gene calls are TRBV4-1 and TRBJ2-1; 10 positions agree with TRBD2. CDR3 size: 17 residues. The J segment lost 5 bases and the V segment lost 1 base, leaving 8 bases of the junction unmatched. From germline, CDR1 is MGHRA and CDR2 YSYEKL. The CDR3 region is CASSQGKTSGVNNEQFF. CDR3 nucleotides: TGCGCCAGCAGCCAAGGGAAAACTAGCGGGGTGAACAATGAGCAGTTCTTC.

This clonotype was seen only a few times. The rearrangement uses TRBV6-2 or TRBV6-3 and TRBJ2-7, with TRBD2 matching over 8 bases. In germline, CDR1 is MNHEY, CDR2 SVGEGT. The CDR3 extends over 13 amino acids. The V gene end was trimmed by 7 bases and the J gene end by 5 bases; junction bases not matched to a gene: 7. CDR3 region: CASMGLVVHEQYF. The DNA of the CDR3 is TGTGCCAGCATGGGACTAGTAGTCCACGAGCAGTACTTC.